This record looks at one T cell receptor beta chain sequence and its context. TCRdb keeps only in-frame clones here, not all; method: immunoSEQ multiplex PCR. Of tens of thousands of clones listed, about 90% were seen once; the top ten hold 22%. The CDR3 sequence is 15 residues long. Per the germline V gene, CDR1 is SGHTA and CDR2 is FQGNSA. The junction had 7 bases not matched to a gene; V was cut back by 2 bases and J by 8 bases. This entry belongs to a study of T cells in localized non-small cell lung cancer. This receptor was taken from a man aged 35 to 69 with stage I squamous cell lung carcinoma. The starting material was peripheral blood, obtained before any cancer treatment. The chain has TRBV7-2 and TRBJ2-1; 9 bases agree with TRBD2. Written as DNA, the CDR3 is TGTGCCAGCAGCTTAAATAGCGGGAGCCAATATGAGCAGTTCTTC. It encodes CASSLNSGSQYEQFF.